What follows are 30 T cell receptor beta chains derived from one specimen sequenced in a study of shared T cell receptors in the human thymus. Assay: immunoSEQ multiplex PCR; the TCRdb copy retains only in-frame clones and omits some. Among 630,000 or so clones listed, around 87% were seen once. These data were also reused for a study on human thymus T cells.

The sample taken for sequencing was thymocytes. The receptors come from a boy younger than two with a congenital heart defect.

V gene TRBV29-1 combines with J gene TRBJ2-3; 9 nucleotides agree with TRBD1. CDR3 length equals 15 residues. Germline V lookup: CDR1 SQVTM, CDR2 ANQGSEA. The junction had 9 bases not matched to a gene; V was cut back by 6 bases and J by 2 bases. The CDR3 sequence is CSVPRQGDYTDTQYF. CDR3 DNA: TGCAGCGTGCCCCGACAGGGGGATTACACAGATACGCAGTATTTT.

The chain recombines TRBV28 with TRBJ2-7; 11 bases fit TRBD2. V shed 9 bases, J shed 3 bases, and the junction held 19 bases outside the gene matches. This CDR3 comprises 18 residues. The V gene's germline CDR1 is MDHEN and CDR2 SYDVKM. The CDR3 sequence is CARGLRLAGSSVDYEQYF. The DNA of the CDR3 is TGTGCCAGAGGACTGCGACTAGCGGGGTCCTCAGTAGACTACGAGCAGTACTTC.

The V gene is TRBV18, the J gene TRBJ2-7; possibly TRBD1 for D (6 bases). This CDR3 is built from 16 residues. The germline V gene encodes CDR1 KGHSH and CDR2 LQKENI. Trimming cost V 6 bases and J 2 bases, with 20 bases left between them. The CDR3 reads CASSPTRVQGTYEQYF. CDR3 coding DNA: TGTGCCAGCTCCCCAACCCGCGTACAGGGCACCTACGAGCAGTACTTC. Drawing the rest from reference TRBV18 and TRBJ2-7, the complete variable domain is NAGVMQNPRHLVRRRGQEARLRCSPMKGHSHVYWYRQLPEEGLKFMVYLQKENIIDESGMPKERFSAEFPKEGPSILRIQQVVRGDSAAYFCASSPTRVQGTYEQYFGPGTRLTVT.

This clone has only a few counts. The chain is built from TRBV5-6 and TRBJ1-5; TRBD1 matches at 8 bases. Germline CDR1 reads SGHDT; CDR2 reads YYEEEE. This CDR3 has 15 amino acids. V shed 7 bases and J 1 base; nucleotides not matched to a gene: 7. The CDR3 DNA sequence: TGTGCCAGCCCTAAGGGACAGGCCAGCAATCAGCCCCAGCATTTT. The encoded protein is CASPKGQASNQPQHF.

The chain joins TRBV12-5 to TRBJ1-5, with TRBD1 identical over 7 bases. Germline lookup yields CDR1 LGHNT and CDR2 FRNRAP. The CDR3 covers 18 residues. J was trimmed by 7 bases and V by 0 bases; bases with no gene match: 15. The CDR3 is CASGLVPRTGDNRQPQHF. In DNA form, the CDR3 reads TGTGCTAGTGGTTTGGTACCGAGGACAGGAGATAATAGACAGCCCCAGCATTTT.

This clone has a single count. V and J are TRBV2 and TRBJ1-1, with D perhaps matching TRBD1 (5 bases). Germline V gene lookup returns CDR1 SNHLY and CDR2 FYNNEI. Trimming took off 6 bases at V and 0 bases at J, with 17 bases between the two ends. The CDR3 extends over 16 amino acids. This CDR3 reads CASRDAEGQVNTEAFF. The CDR3 DNA reads TGTGCCAGCAGAGACGCTGAAGGACAAGTGAACACTGAAGCTTTCTTT.

The chain is built from TRBV5-4 and TRBJ1-4; 7 positions match TRBD1. There are 15 residues in the CDR3. Losses at the gene ends were 4 bases for V and 3 bases for J; bases not matched to a gene: 6. The V gene's germline CDR1 is SGHNT and CDR2 YYREEE (reference sequence). CDR3: CASSPRQGPNEKLFF. The CDR3 DNA follows: TGTGCCAGCAGCCCTAGACAGGGCCCTAATGAAAAACTGTTTTTT.

The rearrangement joins TRBV5-1 to TRBJ2-6; maybe TRBD1 (6 bases). The CDR3 contains 20 residues. Trimming cost V 1 base and J 1 base, with 21 bases left between them. The germline gives CDR1 SGHRS, CDR2 YFSETQ. CDR3 sequence (DNA): TGCGCCAGCAGCTTGTTTGTTTGGGCAGGGGCTCAATCTGGGGCCAACGTCCTGACTTTC. Its protein is CASSLFVWAGAQSGANVLTF.

This chain uses TRBV19 with TRBJ2-4, with 12 positions matching TRBD2. The CDR3 is 24 residues long. The ends lost 2 bases at V and 2 bases at J; junction bases unmatched: 25. The germline V gene encodes CDR1 LNHDA and CDR2 SQIVND (reference sequence). CDR3 in amino acids: CASSIKGQGMLAGGIQDPKNIQYF. As DNA, the CDR3 is TGTGCCAGTAGTATAAAGGGACAGGGGATGCTAGCGGGAGGGATTCAGGACCCCAAAAACATTCAGTACTTC.

CDR3 region: CASSSVRGVGDNEQFF. In nucleotides, the CDR3 is TGCGCCAGCAGTTCAGTGCGGGGAGTAGGCGACAATGAGCAGTTCTTC. The chain combines TRBV5-1 with TRBJ2-1, with D perhaps TRBD2 (6 bases). There are 16 residues in the CDR3. Trimming left V 5 bases short and J 5 bases short, with 20 bases between. Germline loops: CDR1 SGHRS, CDR2 YFSETQ.

As regards this clone: Other DNA sequences within the sample encode an identical CDR3. The chain couples TRBV7-8 to TRBJ2-7; 10 bases fit TRBD1. Germline assignment: CDR1 SGHVS and CDR2 FQNEAQ. With 5 bases clipped from V and 6 bases from J, the junction kept 7 bases outside the gene matches. This CDR3 has 14 residues. Written as DNA, the CDR3 is TGTGCCAGCAGCCTAGGGGACAGGGGCGGCGAGCAGTACTTC. Translated: CASSLGDRGGEQYF.

The chain has TRBV7-9 and TRBJ1-6; D unclear. Germline V gene lookup returns CDR1 SEHNR and CDR2 FQNEAQ (reference sequence). The CDR3 is 17 amino acids. V was cut by 0 bases and J by 7 bases, with 16 bases left in between. The CDR3: CASSLAETATKNSPLHF. In nucleotides, the CDR3 is TGTGCCAGCAGCTTAGCGGAGACCGCCACCAAGAATTCACCCCTCCACTTT.

This chain connects TRBV7-2 to TRBJ1-5, with D tentatively TRBD1 (5 bases). Trimming removed 1 base from V and 4 bases from J, with 14 bases in between. There are 16 residues in the CDR3. Germline loops: CDR1 SGHTA, CDR2 FQGNSA. The CDR3 protein is CASSLEWWGLNQPQHF. DNA of the CDR3: TGTGCCAGCAGCTTAGAGTGGTGGGGCCTTAATCAGCCCCAGCATTTT.

CDR3 protein: CASSLVVGQGVRGYTF. In DNA form, the CDR3 reads TGTGCCAGCAGCTTAGTGGTTGGGCAGGGGGTGCGAGGCTACACCTTC. The chain carries TRBV7-8 and TRBJ1-2; 7 nucleotides agree with TRBD1. This CDR3 comprises 16 residues. Germline V lookup: CDR1 SGHVS, CDR2 FQNEAQ. Trimming at V came to 1 base and at J to 8 bases, leaving 13 bases not matched to a gene.

The gene calls are TRBV7-2 and TRBJ1-4; D possibly corresponds to TRBD1 (5 bases). Trimming removed 2 bases at V and 7 bases at J, with 17 bases between. The CDR3 length is 16 residues. The germline CDR1 and CDR2 sequences are SGHTA and FQGNSA. For the CDR3, the DNA is TGTGCCAGCAGCTTATTAAGGGACGGAGCGGGTGAAAAACTGTTTTTT. It is translated as CASSLLRDGAGEKLFF.

This chain links TRBV14 with TRBJ1-1, with D maybe TRBD1 (5 bases). Trimming shortened V by 1 base and J by 1 base, and 7 bases separated the two germline ends. The germline V gene encodes CDR1 SGHDN and CDR2 FVKESK. CDR3 size: 14 residues. CDR3 sequence (DNA): TGTGCCAGCAGCCAAGGGGGCACGAACACTGAAGCTTTCTTT. Protein: CASSQGGTNTEAFF.

In nucleotides, the CDR3 is TGCGCCAGCAGCTTGGGAGACAGGGTGGGAGGCACTGAAGCTTTCTTT. Protein sequence: CASSLGDRVGGTEAFF. The chain carries TRBV5-1 and TRBJ1-1; the match to TRBD1 covers 7 bases. CDR1 and CDR2 (germline): SGHRS, YFSETQ. The length of the CDR3 is 16 residues. V lost 0 bases, J lost 4 bases, and 9 bases stayed unmatched.

This chain uses TRBV4-1 with TRBJ1-2; D possibly corresponds to TRBD1 (5 bases). V was cut by 0 bases and J by 0 bases, with 26 bases left in between. The CDR3 sequence is 21 residues long. Germline V gene sequence: CDR1 MGHRA, CDR2 YSYEKL. The CDR3 protein is CASSQENVLGREDVANYGYTF. Written as DNA, the CDR3 is TGCGCCAGCAGCCAAGAGAACGTATTGGGCAGGGAGGACGTAGCTAACTATGGCTACACCTTC.

J is TRBJ2-1 and V is TRBV4-2; D is perhaps TRBD1 (6 bases). This CDR3 has 18 residues. Germline V gene data show CDR1 as LGHNA and CDR2 as YNFKEQ. V lost 4 bases, J lost 3 bases, and 22 bases lay in between. CDR3 protein: CASSRGGHRAKLYNEQFF. CDR3 DNA: TGTGCCAGCAGCCGAGGTGGGCACAGGGCCAAGCTCTACAATGAGCAGTTCTTC.

The chain is built from TRBV4-3 and TRBJ2-3; D is unresolved. The CDR3 is 15 residues long. The V and J ends lost 0 bases and 0 bases respectively, with 7 bases between them. Per germline, CDR1 LGHNA and CDR2 YSLEER. In DNA form, the CDR3 reads TGCGCCAGCAGCCAAGATGTCGGGAGCACAGATACGCAGTATTTT. Its translation is CASSQDVGSTDTQYF.

The sample holds one count of this clone. The chain employs TRBV10-2 and TRBJ1-4, with 9 bases aligning to TRBD1. Germline CDR1 reads WSHSY; CDR2 reads SAAADI. V lost 4 bases to trimming and J lost 7 bases; unmatched junction nucleotides: 4. This CDR3 has 14 amino acids. CDR3 protein: CASSADRGTEKLFF. CDR3 coding DNA: TGCGCCAGCAGTGCGGACAGGGGAACTGAAAAACTGTTTTTT.

The CDR3 DNA follows: TGTGCCAGCAACCGGACTAGCGGGAGCTACGAGCAGTACTTC. Its translation: CASNRTSGSYEQYF. The chain combines TRBV28 with TRBJ2-7; 13 positions agree with TRBD2. Unmatched junction bases numbered 3, after V lost 7 bases and J lost 3 bases. The CDR3 has 14 amino acids. CDR1 is MDHEN and CDR2 is SYDVKM in the germline V gene. Based on the CDR3 plus reference TRBV28 and TRBJ2-7, the full variable domain is DVKVTQSSRYLVKRTGEKVFLECVQDMDHENMFWYRQDPGLGLRLIYFSYDVKMKEKGDIPEGYSVSREKKERFSLILESASTNQTSMYLCASNRTSGSYEQYFGPGTRLTVT.

The rearrangement joins TRBV6-1 to TRBJ2-1, with 12 bases identical to TRBD2. J lost 9 bases, V lost 4 bases, and 7 bases had no gene match. The CDR3 covers 15 residues. Germline CDR1 is MNHNS and CDR2 is SASEGT. The CDR3 DNA reads as TGTGCCAGCAGTGCCGCTAGCGGGGGGGCGTGTGAGCAGTTCTTC. Protein: CASSAASGGACEQFF.

The CDR3 sequence is CASSSRQGLAWETQYF. The CDR3 DNA sequence: TGTGCCAGCAGCTCTCGCCAGGGACTAGCGTGGGAGACCCAGTACTTC. The rearrangement joins TRBV7-2 to TRBJ2-5; TRBD2 matches at 10 bases. The CDR3 contains 16 residues. V lost 4 bases, J lost 5 bases, and 10 bases stayed unmatched. The germline V gene has CDR1 SGHTA and CDR2 FQGNSA.

The V and J genes are TRBV28 and TRBJ1-2; tentatively, D is TRBD1 (5 bases). This CDR3 spans 16 amino acids. The V end was cut by 5 bases, the J end by 0 bases, with 16 bases between. Germline assignment: CDR1 MDHEN and CDR2 SYDVKM. CDR3 DNA: TGTGCCAGCAGTCTGACGAGGGGCGGGGCTAACTATGGCTACACCTTC. Translation: CASSLTRGGANYGYTF.

This clone came up a few times. The CDR3 reads CASSFLDRVGLAGTCEQYF. The CDR3 DNA follows: TGTGCCAGCAGCTTTTTGGACAGGGTTGGTCTAGCGGGGACTTGCGAGCAGTACTTC. The chain recombines TRBV5-8 with TRBJ2-7, with D tentatively TRBD2 (9 bases). CDR3 size: 19 residues. CDR1 SGHTS and CDR2 YDEGEE come from the germline V gene. V was clipped by 2 bases and J by 6 bases, with 30 bases between them.

This chain connects TRBV5-8 to TRBJ1-2; a weak D match, TRBD1 (6 bases). The CDR3 extends over 14 amino acids. Trimming pared 2 bases from V and 8 bases from J, leaving 16 bases between. Germline lookup yields CDR1 SGHTS and CDR2 YDEGEE. The CDR3 reads CASSFAPGEQGYTF. The CDR3 DNA sequence: TGTGCCAGCAGCTTCGCCCCAGGGGAACAGGGCTACACCTTC.

J is TRBJ2-2 and V is TRBV6-5; TRBD2 matches 10 bases. Germline V gene data show CDR1 as MNHEY and CDR2 as SVGAGI. The CDR3 is made up of 16 amino acids. V lost 2 bases and J lost 4; bases outside the gene matches: 4. The CDR3 nucleotides read TGTGCCAGCAGTTACAGCGGGAGGGCCCGCACCGGGGAGCTGTTTTTT. Its translation is CASSYSGRARTGELFF.

The chain has TRBV7-8 and TRBJ1-5; possible D gene TRBD1, 6 bases. V gave up 6 bases and J gave up 4 bases, with 22 bases separating them. CDR1 and CDR2 (germline): SGHVS, FQNEAQ. The CDR3 spans 17 residues. CDR3 sequence: CASRPGTRQALNQPQHF. In nucleotides, the CDR3 is TGTGCCAGCAGGCCCGGGACAAGACAGGCCCTGAATCAGCCCCAGCATTTT.

The V gene is TRBV7-6, the J gene TRBJ1-6; D possibly corresponds to TRBD1 (5 bases). CDR1 is SGHVS, CDR2 FNYEAQ, per germline. CDR3 length equals 17 residues. V shed 2 bases and J shed 3 bases, with 14 bases lying between them. In nucleotides, the CDR3 is TGTGCCAGCAGCTTAAACGATGGGGGGGGCTATAATTCACCCCTCCACTTT. It yields the protein CASSLNDGGGYNSPLHF.